The 2 T cell receptor beta chains below come from one sample, sequenced in a study of cytomegalovirus exposure and HLA in healthy donors (TCRdb year 2017). Receptor libraries were prepared by the immunoSEQ multiplex PCR assay. The multiplex PCR relied on a mix of 60 forward primers for TCR Vbeta segments and 13 reverse primers for TCR Jbeta segments. Entries here come from immuneACCESS through TCRdb and include only in-frame sequences with V and J called. Some clones fail to appear in such tables; in the studies checked, an unresolved V gene covers under half of the shortfall, and the cause of the remainder is unknown. This sample has tens of thousands of clones in its table, and roughly 80% of those were observed once. The ten largest make up 10% to 13% of the sample. Source material: PBMCs. The source of these receptors is a human donor in good health.

The V gene is TRBV28, the J gene TRBJ1-2; 7 nucleotides align to TRBD1. Germline V gene data show CDR1 as MDHEN and CDR2 as SYDVKM. This CDR3 comprises 14 residues. V lost 6 bases and J lost 1; bases outside the gene matches: 5. The CDR3: CASRAQGRNYGYTF. CDR3 nucleotide sequence: TGTGCCAGCAGGGCACAGGGGCGTAACTATGGCTACACCTTC.

Only one count was recorded for this clone. The sample contains more than one DNA sequence encoding this CDR3. The V call is TRBV7-9, the J call TRBJ1-4, with D tentatively TRBD1 (6 bases). The length of the CDR3 is 14 residues. Trimming cost V 5 bases and J 7 bases, with 14 bases left between them. Germline V gives CDR1 SEHNR, CDR2 FQNEAQ (reference sequence). CDR3 sequence: CASSLRGGGEKLFF. The CDR3 coding sequence is TGTGCCAGCAGCCTCAGGGGCGGGGGTGAAAAACTGTTTTTT.